The rows below give T cell receptor beta chains drawn from one sample of a study of tumor and adjacent non-tumor tissue in lung cancer. In TCRdb, the multiplex PCR reads were re-called with MiXCR into one record per CDR3 protein. Of 100,000 or so distinct CDR3 sequences listed, more than 80% are singletons. The material sequenced was distant non-tumor lung tissue. These receptors were obtained from a man between 60 and 75 years old with small cell lung cancer. CDR3s include the opening cysteine and the closing phenylalanine or tryptophan. The D gene is left open where the match is weak. Some rows mark clone size as missing; the rest say once, few, many or name a class of expanded clone.

v_gene	d_gene	j_gene	abundance	CDR3nt	CDR3aa
TRBV7-9	NA	TRBJ2-7	NA	TGTGCCAGCAACTTAGGCCAAACCGGGACTTCGGGGGAGCAGTACTTC	CASNLGQTGTSGEQYF
TRBV4-2	NA	TRBJ2-2	NA	TGTGCCAGCAGTCAAGATCTCTGGGCGAACACCGGGGAGCTGTTTTTC	CASSQDLWANTGELFF
TRBV12-3/TRBV12-4	TRBD2	TRBJ2-1	NA	TGTGCCGGCAGTTCGGGGGGGGGACTAGCGAGTGGTCGTGAGCAGTTCTTC	CAGSSGGGLASGREQFF
TRBV12-3/TRBV12-4	TRBD2	TRBJ2-1	once	TGTGTCAGCAGTTTGAGCGGGAGTGGTAATGAGAAGTTCTTC	CVSSLSGSGNEKFF
TRBV10-3	NA	TRBJ1-5	few	TGTGCCATCAGTGAGTCGGTGAATCAGCCCCAGCATTTT	CAISESVNQPQHF
TRBV20-1	TRBD2	TRBJ2-3	NA	TGCAGTGCCCAAGCGGGAGTGAGCACAGATACGCAGTATTTT	CSAQAGVSTDTQYF
TRBV6-2/TRBV6-3	TRBD1	TRBJ2-2	once	TGTGTCAGCTGTTACGCGGCACAGGGGGCTGCCGGGGAGCTGTTTTTT	CVSCYAAQGAAGELFF
TRBV18	NA	TRBJ1-2	NA	TGTGCCAGCTCACCACCTGATGCCAGTCTATATGGCTACACCTTC	CASSPPDASLYGYTF
TRBV24-1	NA	TRBJ2-3	NA	TGTGCCACCATTGACAACCAATTGAATACGCAGTATTTT	CATIDNQLNTQYF
TRBV12-3/TRBV12-4	NA	TRBJ2-3	medium-sized	TGTGCCAGCAGTTTCCCAAAAACGGGGGTCACAGATACGCAGTATTTT	CASSFPKTGVTDTQYF
TRBV20-1	TRBD2	TRBJ2-3	NA	TGCAGTACTAGAGCAGAATGGAGCGCGGGAGGGGGGGAAAGCAGAGATACGCAGTATTTT	CSTRAEWSAGGGESRDTQYF
TRBV11-2	NA	TRBJ2-5	NA	TGTACCAGCGGTTTAAGACTTGCGGAGCACCAAGAGACCCAGTACTTC	CTSGLRLAEHQETQYF
TRBV13	NA	TRBJ1-2	NA	TGTTCCAGCAGCTTTACGGGAGCTAACAGTGGCTACACCTTC	CSSSFTGANSGYTF
TRBV11-2	NA	TRBJ1-1	NA	TGTACCAGCAACTTAGCAGCAGCAATGAACACTGAAGCTTTCTTT	CTSNLAAAMNTEAFF
TRBV7-9	NA	TRBJ2-1	NA	TGTGCCAGCAACTTAGCGCTTACTAGCTGGAGAGTCGATGAGCAGTTCTTC	CASNLALTSWRVDEQFF
TRBV12-3/TRBV12-4	NA	TRBJ2-3	NA	TGTGCCAGCAGTATGCTAGGGCCCACAGATGCGCAGTATTTT	CASSMLGPTDAQYF
TRBV10-3	NA	TRBJ2-5	NA	TGTGCCATCAGCCGATACCAAGAGGCCCAGTACTTC	CAISRYQEAQYF
TRBV13	NA	TRBJ1-6	NA	TGTGCCAACAGCCAAAACGAAGGAAGCTCCTACAATTCACCCCTCCACTTT	CANSQNEGSSYNSPLHF
TRBV5-6	TRBD1	TRBJ2-1	NA	TGTGCCAGCAGCTTGAGGGGACAGGGTTTCGGTGAGCAGTTCTTC	CASSLRGQGFGEQFF
TRBV5-1	NA	TRBJ2-1	NA	TGCGCCAGCAGCTTGCTTTCGGGAGTTAGTAATGGTGAGCAGTTCTTC	CASSLLSGVSNGEQFF
TRBV20-1	NA	TRBJ1-1	NA	TGTAGTGAAACCCAAATTGAAGCTTGCTTT	CSETQIEACF
TRBV4-2	NA	TRBJ1-3	NA	TGTGCCACCAGCGGAAAGACCATATATTTT	CATSGKTIYF
TRBV5-4	NA	TRBJ2-2	NA	TGTGCCAGCGGCTTGCAACCGGGTCAGGGTAGCACCGGGGAGCTGTTTTTT	CASGLQPGQGSTGELFF
TRBV11-2	NA	TRBJ1-3	NA	TGTGCCAGCAGCTTAGAAGGGATAAACACAATATATTTT	CASSLEGINTIYF
TRBV6-1	NA	TRBJ2-2	NA	TGTGCCATCAGTCCTGTCAGAGAAACCGGGGAGCTGTTTTTT	CAISPVRETGELFF
TRBV12-3/TRBV12-4	NA	TRBJ2-2	NA	NA	CASSSRVAGGSLNTGELFF
TRBV6-1	TRBD1	TRBJ1-5	NA	TGTACCAGCAGCAACCCCCTATCAGGGGGCTCACAGCCCCAGCATTTT	CTSSNPLSGGSQPQHF
TRBV4-1	NA	TRBJ1-4	NA	TGCGTTAGCAGCCAAACCCTATACCGGAATGAAAAACTGTTTTTT	CVSSQTLYRNEKLFF
TRBV30	NA	TRBJ1-1	NA	TGTGCCTGGAGTGACAAGGGGCGGGGAAATTGGAACACTGAAGCTTCCTTT	CAWSDKGRGNWNTEASF
TRBV7-8	TRBD1	TRBJ2-1	many	TGTGCCAGCAGCCCCGGGACAGGGGCTTACAATGAGCAGTTCTTC	CASSPGTGAYNEQFF
TRBV12-3/TRBV12-4	TRBD2	TRBJ2-2	NA	TGTGCCAGCAGCCGGACTAGCGGGAGACCGACCAGGGAGCTGTTTTTT	CASSRTSGRPTRELFF